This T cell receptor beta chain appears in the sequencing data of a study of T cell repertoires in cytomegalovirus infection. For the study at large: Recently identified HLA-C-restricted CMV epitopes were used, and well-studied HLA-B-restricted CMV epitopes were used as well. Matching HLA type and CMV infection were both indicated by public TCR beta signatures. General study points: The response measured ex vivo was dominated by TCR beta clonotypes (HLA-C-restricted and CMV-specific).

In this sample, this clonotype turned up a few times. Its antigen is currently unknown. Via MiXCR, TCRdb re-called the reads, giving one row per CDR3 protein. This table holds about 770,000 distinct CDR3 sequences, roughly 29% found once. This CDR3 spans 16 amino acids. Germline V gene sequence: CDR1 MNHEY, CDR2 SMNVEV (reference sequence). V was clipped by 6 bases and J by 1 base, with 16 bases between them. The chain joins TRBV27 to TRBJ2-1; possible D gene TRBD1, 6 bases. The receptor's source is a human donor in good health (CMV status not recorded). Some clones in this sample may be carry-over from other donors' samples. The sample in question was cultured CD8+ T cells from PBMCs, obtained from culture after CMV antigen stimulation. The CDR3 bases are TGTGCCAGCAGCCGACCAGGACAGTTTTCCTACAATGAGCAGTTCTTC. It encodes CASSRPGQFSYNEQFF.